One sample yielded the 23 T cell receptor beta chains listed below, sequenced in a study of Ad26.COV2.S vaccination and SARS-CoV-2 variants. Repertoires were generated with immunoSEQ multiplex PCR, while TCRdb's copy carries only in-frame clones and drops some. The table shows about 410,000 clones, with 80% to 90% occurring only once. Treatment specified: over 15 received Ad26.COV2.S at low or high dose, single or two shots; 5 received placebo; per-sample allocation not given. Day 63 after the first vaccine or placebo injection was the time point for sampling. The starting material was peripheral blood, obtained in a trial of Ad26.COV2.S vaccine versus placebo. The origin of the receptors is a person aged 18-60 years who received the Ad26.COV2.S COVID-19 vaccine or a placebo.

The chain recombines TRBV7-9 with TRBJ2-1; TRBD1 agrees at 9 bases. The CDR3 spans 15 residues. Germline lookup yields CDR1 SEHNR and CDR2 FQNEAQ (reference sequence). The junction had 8 bases not matched to a gene; V was cut back by 2 bases and J by 9 bases. DNA for the CDR3: TGTGCCAGCAGCTTATTTCCGGACAGGGGCGGTGAGCAGTTCTTC. This codes for CASSLFPDRGGEQFF. Supplemented by reference TRBV7-9 and TRBJ2-1, the full variable domain reads DTGVSQNPRHKITKRGQNVTFRCDPISEHNRLYWYRQTLGQGPEFLTYFQNEAQLEKSRLLSDRFSAERPKGSFSTLEIQRTEQGDSAMYLCASSLFPDRGGEQFFGPGTRLTVL.

The chain is built from TRBV15 and TRBJ2-4; 9 nucleotides align to TRBD1. The J segment lost 0 bases and the V segment lost 3 bases, leaving 3 bases of the junction unmatched. The germline V gene encodes CDR1 LNHNV and CDR2 YYDKDF (reference sequence). The CDR3 is 16 residues long. CDR3 amino acids: CATSRIQGAAKNIQYF. DNA of the CDR3: TGTGCCACCAGCAGGATACAGGGGGCAGCCAAAAACATTCAGTACTTC.

This clone showed up just a few times. The chain links TRBV30 to TRBJ1-1, with TRBD1 as a possible D gene (5 bases). The V gene's germline CDR1 is GTSNPN and CDR2 SVGIG (reference sequence). The CDR3 contains 13 residues. V was clipped by 2 bases and J by 5 bases, with 12 bases between them. The CDR3 nucleotides are TGTGCCTGGAGTTGGGGACGGGAAACTGAAGCTTTCTTT. It specifies CAWSWGRETEAFF.

The chain recombines TRBV24-1 with TRBJ2-2; D could derive from TRBD1 or TRBD2 (5 bases each). The CDR3 runs 14 residues. Germline assignment: CDR1 KGHDR and CDR2 SFDVKD. Deletions cut 4 bases from V and 5 bases from J, with 10 bases between. DNA for the CDR3: TGTGCCACCAGTGAGACATGGGGGACCGGGGAGCTGTTTTTT. It translates to CATSETWGTGELFF.

The chain carries TRBV10-3 and TRBJ2-3; 12 nucleotides align to TRBD2. The CDR3 is 18 residues long. The germline V gene has CDR1 ENHRY and CDR2 SYGVKD. V shed 2 bases, J shed 0 bases, and the junction held 6 bases outside the gene matches. This chain's CDR3 is CAISEPGLAGPSTDTQYF. CDR3 coding DNA: TGTGCCATCAGTGAGCCGGGACTAGCGGGCCCCAGCACAGATACGCAGTATTTT.

The J gene is TRBJ2-1, the V gene TRBV10-3; possible D gene TRBD1, 6 bases. Germline CDR1 reads ENHRY; CDR2 reads SYGVKD. The CDR3 is made up of 14 amino acids. Trimming shortened V by 3 bases and J by 4 bases, and 10 bases separated the two germline ends. As DNA, the CDR3 is TGTGCCATCAGTGATAGGGGGATTTACAATGAGCAGTTCTTC. Protein sequence: CAISDRGIYNEQFF.

Comments on this clone: This CDR3 is also generated by other DNA sequences in the sample. The V gene is TRBV10-2, the J gene TRBJ2-7, with D unclear. V was clipped by 2 bases and J by 4 bases, with 6 bases between them. The CDR3 runs 12 residues. The germline V gene has CDR1 WSHSY and CDR2 SAAADI. The CDR3 here is CASSEGGYEQYF. DNA of the CDR3: TGCGCCAGCAGTGAGGGTGGATACGAGCAGTACTTC.

The V gene is TRBV18, the J gene TRBJ1-3; D perhaps matches TRBD1 (6 bases). In germline, CDR1 is KGHSH, CDR2 LQKENI. The CDR3 length is 13 residues. V was shortened by 10 bases and J by 4 bases, with 14 bases between the two germline ends. The CDR3 protein is CATRGQDGNTIYF. In DNA, the CDR3 is TGTGCCACCAGGGGCCAAGACGGAAACACCATATATTTT.

This chain joins TRBV7-9 and TRBJ2-5; D gene uncertain. The CDR3 sequence is 13 residues long. CDR1 SEHNR and CDR2 FQNEAQ come from the germline V gene (reference sequence). V lost 3 bases and J lost 7, with 12 bases in between. CDR3 sequence: CASSLLDAGTQYF. The CDR3 nucleotides read TGTGCCAGCAGCTTGTTAGACGCTGGGACCCAGTACTTC. The full variable domain, in which reference TRBV7-9 and TRBJ2-5 provide the parts outside the CDR3, is DTGVSQNPRHKITKRGQNVTFRCDPISEHNRLYWYRQTLGQGPEFLTYFQNEAQLEKSRLLSDRFSAERPKGSFSTLEIQRTEQGDSAMYLCASSLLDAGTQYFGPGTRLLVL.

This chain uses TRBV7-2 with TRBJ2-1, with 7 bases that match TRBD2. Germline V CDR1 and CDR2: SGHTA, FQGNSA. The ends lost 0 bases at V and 4 bases at J; junction bases unmatched: 0. CDR3 length: 14 amino acids. This CDR3 reads CASSLAGGYNEQFF. CDR3 bases: TGTGCCAGCAGCTTAGCGGGGGGGTACAATGAGCAGTTCTTC.

The V call is TRBV5-6, the J call TRBJ2-2; either TRBD1 or TRBD2 may fit D (5 bases each). Trimming left V 2 bases short and J 9 bases short, with 11 bases between. The CDR3 contains 13 residues. CDR1 and CDR2 from the germline V gene are SGHDT and YYEEEE. CDR3 DNA sequence: TGTGCCAGCAGCTTATGGGGGAACCGGGAGCTGTTTTTT. It codes for CASSLWGNRELFF. Using reference TRBV5-6 and TRBJ2-2 for the parts outside the CDR3, the full variable domain is DAGVTQSPTHLIKTRGQQVTLRCSPKSGHDTVSWYQQALGQGPQFIFQYYEEEERQRGNFPDRFSGHQFPNYSSELNVNALLLGDSALYLCASSLWGNRELFFGEGSRLTVL.

CDR3 region: CASSPGPMVQPQHF. The DNA for the CDR3 is TGTGCCAGCTCACCGGGTCCCATGGTTCAGCCCCAGCATTTT. The chain couples TRBV18 to TRBJ1-5; D remains unclear. The CDR3 runs 14 residues. Deletions cut 3 bases from V and 6 bases from J, with 12 bases between. CDR1 KGHSH and CDR2 LQKENI come from the germline V gene.

This clone was recorded a few times. The chain combines TRBV4-3 with TRBJ2-7, with TRBD1 identical over 8 bases. Germline V gives CDR1 LGHNA, CDR2 YSLEER. Trimming removed 0 bases from V and 3 bases from J; junction bases left unmatched: 4. The length of the CDR3 is 15 residues. CDR3 nucleotides: TGCGCCAGCAGCCAAGATCGTGGACAGGGCTACGAGCAGTACTTC. Translating gives CASSQDRGQGYEQYF.

The V gene is TRBV2, the J gene TRBJ2-7, with D maybe TRBD2 (6 bases). This CDR3 has 15 amino acids. The V end lost 2 bases, the J end lost 0 bases, and 11 bases lay between the germline ends. Per the germline V gene, CDR1 is SNHLY and CDR2 is FYNNEI. The CDR3, as DNA: TGTGCCAGCAGTGAAAAAAGGGACTTCTCCTACGAGCAGTACTTC. Its translation: CASSEKRDFSYEQYF.

This clone was recorded once. This sequence joins TRBV15 and TRBJ2-7, with D perhaps TRBD1 (5 bases). Germline V gives CDR1 LNHNV, CDR2 YYDKDF (reference sequence). V was shortened by 4 bases and J by 6 bases, with 16 bases between the two germline ends. This CDR3 has 14 amino acids. CDR3 amino acids: CATSTDSGYGEQYF. In DNA form, the CDR3 reads TGTGCCACCAGCACCGATTCAGGGTATGGCGAGCAGTACTTC.

CDR3 sequence: CASSDVGTSDEQFF. CDR3 bases: TGTGCCAGCAGCGACGTCGGGACTAGCGATGAGCAGTTCTTC. The chain recombines TRBV9 with TRBJ2-1; TRBD2 aligns across 10 bases. Per germline, CDR1 SGDLS and CDR2 YYNGEE. CDR3 length: 14 amino acids. Trimming took 3 bases from V and 8 from J; bases not matched to a gene: 5.

The rearrangement joins TRBV28 to TRBJ1-2; 11 bases fit TRBD1. Germline lookup yields CDR1 MDHEN and CDR2 SYDVKM. This CDR3 is 17 amino acids long. With 8 bases clipped from V and 3 bases from J, the junction kept 14 bases outside the gene matches. CDR3 loop: CASSPGQGVVSDYGYTF. In DNA form, the CDR3 reads TGTGCCAGCTCCCCGGGACAGGGGGTGGTTTCTGACTATGGCTACACCTTC.

The chain recombines TRBV27 with TRBJ1-1; D unresolved. V lost 2 bases and J lost 1, with 5 bases in between. Germline lookup yields CDR1 MNHEY and CDR2 SMNVEV (reference sequence). This CDR3 has 13 residues. Here the CDR3 DNA reads TGTGCCAGCAGTTTAAGCCCGAACACTGAAGCTTTCTTT. It translates to CASSLSPNTEAFF.

This sequence joins TRBV20-1 and TRBJ1-2; a possible D gene is TRBD1 (5 bases). V lost 3 bases and J 4 bases, leaving 12 bases between the germline ends. Germline lookup yields CDR1 DFQATT and CDR2 SNEGSKA (reference sequence). The CDR3 extends over 13 amino acids. This CDR3 reads CSASGQGGYGYTF. The CDR3 DNA is TGCAGTGCTAGTGGCCAGGGCGGCTATGGCTACACCTTC.

V gene TRBV10-3 combines with J gene TRBJ1-5; tentatively, D is TRBD1 (5 bases). V lost 2 bases, J lost 7 bases, and 15 bases lay in between. Germline V gene data show CDR1 as ENHRY and CDR2 as SYGVKD. CDR3 size: 15 residues. In nucleotides, the CDR3 is TGTGCCATCAGTGAGGATGGGGGAAGGCAACAGCCCCAGCATTTT. Encoded protein: CAISEDGGRQQPQHF.

CDR3 DNA: TGCGCCAGCAGCCAAGTAGGGCGGGGTCCCATCAATCAGCCCCAGCATTTT. This codes for CASSQVGRGPINQPQHF. J is TRBJ1-5 and V is TRBV4-1; D call uncertain. CDR1 and CDR2 from the germline V gene are MGHRA and YSYEKL. CDR3 size: 17 residues. Trimming stripped 1 base from V and 3 bases from J, with 16 bases between.

This rearrangement joins TRBV6-1 to TRBJ2-1, with 7 bases identical to TRBD2. Germline V gene data show CDR1 as MNHNS and CDR2 as SASEGT. V was clipped by 1 base and J by 3 bases; unmatched bases: 3. There are 15 residues in the CDR3. CDR3: CASSEELAYYNEQFF. CDR3 nucleotide sequence: TGTGCCAGCAGTGAAGAACTAGCGTACTACAATGAGCAGTTCTTC.

The V gene is TRBV15, the J gene TRBJ2-7, with D possibly being TRBD1 (5 bases). Germline CDR1 LNHNV, CDR2 YYDKDF (reference sequence). V gave up 0 bases and J gave up 7 bases, with 13 bases separating them. This CDR3 is built from 14 residues. The CDR3: CATSRDVRGEEQYF. CDR3 nucleotides: TGTGCCACCAGCAGAGATGTTAGGGGTGAAGAGCAGTACTTC.